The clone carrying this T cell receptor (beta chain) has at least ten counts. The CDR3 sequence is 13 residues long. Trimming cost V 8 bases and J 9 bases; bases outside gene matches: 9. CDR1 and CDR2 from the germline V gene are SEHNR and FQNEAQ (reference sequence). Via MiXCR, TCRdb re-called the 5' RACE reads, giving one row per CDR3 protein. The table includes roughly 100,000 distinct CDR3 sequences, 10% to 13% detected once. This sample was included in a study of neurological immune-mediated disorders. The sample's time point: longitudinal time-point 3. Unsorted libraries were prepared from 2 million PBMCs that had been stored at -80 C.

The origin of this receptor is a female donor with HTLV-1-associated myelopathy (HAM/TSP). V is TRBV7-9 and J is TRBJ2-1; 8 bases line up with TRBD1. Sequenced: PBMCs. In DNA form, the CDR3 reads TGTGCCAGCCTTCCGGACAGGGACACTGAGCAGTTCTTC. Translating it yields CASLPDRDTEQFF.